This is a list of T cell receptor beta chains from one sample in a study of blood T cell repertoires in COVID-19. The data were produced by immunoSEQ multiplex PCR, yet TCRdb's version contains in-frame clones alone and is incomplete. The sample has 130,000 to 150,000 clones; around 87% are singletons. The material sequenced was PBMCs or T cells enriched from blood (not recorded which). Every receptor here comes from a woman aged 25 to 45 with acute COVID-19. Both conserved end residues are part of each CDR3. The D gene is left open where the match is weak. For some rows the clone size is stated as once, few or many, or as a class when expanded; others skip it.

TGTGCCAGTAGTAGCGGGAGGTGGTACGAGCAGTACTTC | CASSSGRWYEQYF | NA | TRBV19 | TRBD2 | TRBJ2-7
TGTGCCACCAGTGATCGGACTAGCCGCTACGAGCAGTACTTC | CATSDRTSRYEQYF | once | TRBV24-1 | TRBD2 | TRBJ2-7
TGTGCCAGCAGCATAAACAGGGAACCCCAGCATTTT | CASSINREPQHF | NA | TRBV7-9 | NA | TRBJ1-5
TGTGCCAGTACGGATAGGTCGGAGATTATAGCGAACAATCAGCCCCAGCATTTT | CASTDRSEIIANNQPQHF | NA | TRBV19 | NA | TRBJ1-5
TGTGCCAGCAGCTATACAGGGGGCAGGGAGGGCTACACCTTC | CASSYTGGREGYTF | NA | TRBV7-8 | TRBD1 | TRBJ1-2
TGCGCCAGCAGCCAAGAGGTCGGGACAGAGAACACCGGGGAGCTGTTTTTT | CASSQEVGTENTGELFF | NA | TRBV4-3 | TRBD1 | TRBJ2-2
TGTGCCAGCAGCGCGGGACTAGCGGCCCCCTACGAGCAGTACTTC | CASSAGLAAPYEQYF | once | TRBV5-8 | TRBD2 | TRBJ2-7
TGCGCCAGCAGCCCCGTATTCCCGTACCAAGAGACCCAGTACTTC | CASSPVFPYQETQYF | once | TRBV5-1 | NA | TRBJ2-5
TGTGCCAGCAGCTTCGAGGGCTCAGGGGGCAGGGTTCCTGAAGCTTTCTTT | CASSFEGSGGRVPEAFF | NA | TRBV13 | TRBD1 | TRBJ1-1
TGCGCCAGCAGCTCCACCAAGACTAGCGGAGGCACAGATACGCAGTATTTT | CASSSTKTSGGTDTQYF | NA | TRBV5-1 | TRBD2 | TRBJ2-3
TGTGCCAGCAGCGTAAATTGGTCGGTGGACAGGGCCACCTTC | CASSVNWSVDRATF | NA | TRBV9 | TRBD1 | TRBJ1-2
TGTGCCAGCACTTTAAGGGGGGGGACTAGCGGATACAATGAGCAGTTCTTC | CASTLRGGTSGYNEQFF | NA | TRBV28 | TRBD2 | TRBJ2-1
TGTGCCAGCAGCTTGTATGCGGGAGAAATGTACGAGCAGTACTTC | CASSLYAGEMYEQYF | NA | TRBV5-5 | TRBD2 | TRBJ2-7
TGTGCCATCAGTGAGTCCCCCCTGGACTCGTATGACTACACCTTC | CAISESPLDSYDYTF | few | TRBV10-3 | NA | TRBJ1-2
TGTGCCACCAGTGAGGGGAGGGAGACCCAGTACTTC | CATSEGRETQYF | NA | TRBV24-1 | NA | TRBJ2-5